These T cell receptor beta chains were read from a single sample in a study of cytomegalovirus exposure and HLA in healthy donors. The protocol was immunoSEQ multiplex PCR, while the TCRdb copy is restricted to in-frame clones and leaves out a portion. The sample lists some 120,000 clones, roughly 15% seen once, with under 2% in the top ten. Source material: PBMCs. These receptor sequences come from a young woman in good health and CMV-seronegative. The CDR3 runs from the conserved cysteine through the conserved F or W. Fields, in order: D gene, clone size, J gene, V gene, CDR3 DNA, CDR3 protein. D genes are given only for firm matches. The size of a clone is reported for some rows only, either as once, few or many, or as a class for expanded clones.

TRBD2,-,TRBJ2-3,TRBV10-3,TGTGCCATCAGTCTAGCGGGAGTTTCGACAGATACGCAGTATTTT,CAISLAGVSTDTQYF
TRBD1,-,TRBJ2-7,TRBV19,TGTGCCAGTAGTATAGTGGCCGGGACAGGGCACGACGAGCAGTACTTC,CASSIVAGTGHDEQYF
-,-,TRBJ2-1,TRBV7-6,TGTGCCAGCAGCTTAGCAGATAGCTCCTACAATGAGCAGTTCTTC,CASSLADSSYNEQFF
TRBD1,-,TRBJ1-6,TRBV5-4,TGTGCCAGCAGCTTGGGAACAGGGGAAGATTCACCCCTCCACTTT,CASSLGTGEDSPLHF
TRBD2,-,TRBJ2-2,TRBV5-1,TGCGCCAGCAGCTTAAGGACTAGCGGGGGCCGCAATGCGAACACCGGGGAGCTGTTTTTT,CASSLRTSGGRNANTGELFF
-,few,TRBJ2-3,TRBV11-2,TGTGCCAGCACCTCCTTGGGGGCCGGTGGGGCAGATACGCAGTATTTT,CASTSLGAGGADTQYF
TRBD1,-,TRBJ2-3,TRBV9,TGTGCCAGCAGTCGTAGTATGGGACAGGGAACAGATACGCAGTATTTT,CASSRSMGQGTDTQYF
-,few,TRBJ1-1,TRBV10-1,TGCGCCATCGGGGGACGGGGGAGCACTGAAGCTTTCTTT,CAIGGRGSTEAFF
-,-,TRBJ1-5,TRBV2,TGTGCCAGCGGGGCCGGAAGCAATCAGCCCCAGCATTTT,CASGAGSNQPQHF
-,-,TRBJ1-1,TRBV28,TGTGCCAGCAGCTTCGTCAGGGTTTCTGAGAACACTGAAGCTTTCTTT,CASSFVRVSENTEAFF
TRBD1,few,TRBJ2-1,TRBV19,TGTGCCAGTAGTCCGACAGGGTGGGACAATGAGCAGTTCTTC,CASSPTGWDNEQFF
-,few,TRBJ1-3,TRBV14,TGTGCCAGCAGCCAAGAATTCCAGGGATCTTTTGGGGACACCATATATTTT,CASSQEFQGSFGDTIYF
-,few,TRBJ2-7,TRBV7-2,TGTGCCAGCAGCCCCCCAGACTTCGAGCAGTACTTC,CASSPPDFEQYF
TRBD1,-,TRBJ2-7,TRBV6-1,TGTGCCGCAGACAGGGGCCAAGGATACGAGCAGTACTTC,CAADRGQGYEQYF
-,-,TRBJ2-3,TRBV19,TGTGCCAGTAGTCCCGGGACTTCAGGGAATACGCAGTATTTT,CASSPGTSGNTQYF
TRBD1,-,TRBJ1-1,TRBV6-4,TGTGCCAGCAGTGCGAAACAGGGGGCTGGCACTGAAGCTTTCTTT,CASSAKQGAGTEAFF
-,-,TRBJ2-5,TRBV9,TGTGCCAGCAGCGCGGAGGGGGAGACCCAGTACTTC,CASSAEGETQYF
-,few,TRBJ2-1,TRBV19,TGTGCCAGTAGTATTCTCAATGAGCAGTTCTTC,CASSILNEQFF
-,-,TRBJ2-7,TRBV28,TGTGCCAGCAGGGGGATTCTGACAGCCTCCTACGAGCAGTACTTC,CASRGILTASYEQYF
TRBD2,few,TRBJ2-7,TRBV13,TGTGCCAGCAGTCCCGGACTAGCGGACTCCTACGAGCAGTACTTC,CASSPGLADSYEQYF